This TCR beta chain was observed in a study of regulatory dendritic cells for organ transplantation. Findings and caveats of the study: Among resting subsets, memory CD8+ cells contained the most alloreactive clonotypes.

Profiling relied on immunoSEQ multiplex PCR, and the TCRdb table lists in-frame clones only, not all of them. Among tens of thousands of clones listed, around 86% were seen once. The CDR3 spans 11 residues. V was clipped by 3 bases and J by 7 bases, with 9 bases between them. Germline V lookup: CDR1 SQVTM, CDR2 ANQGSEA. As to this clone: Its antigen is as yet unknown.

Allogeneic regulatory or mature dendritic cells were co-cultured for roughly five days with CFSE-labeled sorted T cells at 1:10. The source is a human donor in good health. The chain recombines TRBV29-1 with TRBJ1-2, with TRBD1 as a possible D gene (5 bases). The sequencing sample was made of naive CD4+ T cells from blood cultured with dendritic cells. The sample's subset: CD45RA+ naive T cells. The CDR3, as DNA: TGCAGCGTTGAGGAGGGGTCTGGCTACACCTTC. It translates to CSVEEGSGYTF.